The clone carrying this TCR beta chain was found a few times. Its antigen is not identified. Primers: 60 Vbeta forward and 13 Jbeta reverse. Data came from immunoSEQ multiplex PCR; TCRdb stores just in-frame clones and leaves some out. The sample lists 120,000 or so clones, over 60% occurring once. CDR3 length: 15 amino acids. With 2 bases clipped from V and 4 bases from J, the junction kept 4 bases outside the gene matches. Germline CDR1 reads SGDLS; CDR2 reads YYNGEE. This specimen comes from a study of cytomegalovirus exposure and HLA in healthy donors. Study findings and constraints: V- and J-gene trimming in TCR beta was tied to a missense DCLRE1C variant by an analysis performed later.

The J gene is TRBJ2-5, the V gene TRBV9; 11 bases fit TRBD1. Sequenced material: PBMCs. The sequence was collected from a middle-aged woman in good health and CMV-seropositive. CDR3 in DNA: TGTGCCAGCAGCGTTGGACAGGGGGCTTCAGAGACCCAGTACTTC. Encoded protein: CASSVGQGASETQYF.